The 5 T cell receptor beta chains presented below share a single source sample, sequenced in a study of identical twins. TCRdb used MiXCR to reprocess the 5' RACE reads, holding one entry per CDR3 protein. The sample shows 350,000 or so distinct CDR3 sequences, around 12% of them seen only once. A further study also used this sample, focusing on yellow fever vaccine responses in identical twins.

The specimen sequenced was CD8+ T cells sorted from blood. The receptors stem from a woman in her late teens or twenties in good health.

CDR3 nucleotides: TGCAGTGCTCTCCCCGAGGGGACAGATACGCAGTATTTT. The encoded protein is CSALPEGTDTQYF. The chain combines TRBV20-1 with TRBJ2-3, with D perhaps given as TRBD1 or TRBD2 (5 bases each). V was cut by 5 bases and J by 3 bases, with 12 bases left in between. The CDR3 totals 13 residues. Germline CDR1 reads DFQATT; CDR2 reads SNEGSKA (reference sequence).

This clonotype was recorded a few times. The V and J genes are TRBV15 and TRBJ2-6; maybe TRBD1 (5 bases). This CDR3 comprises 15 residues. V lost 4 bases and J 4 bases, leaving 11 bases between the germline ends. The V gene's germline CDR1 is LNHNV and CDR2 YYDKDF (reference sequence). The CDR3 bases are TGTGCCACCAGCAAAGAAACAGGCGGGGCCAACGTCCTGACTTTC. Protein sequence: CATSKETGGANVLTF.

Ten or more counts support this clonotype. The genes are TRBV15 and TRBJ1-1; weak D call: TRBD1 (5 bases). Germline values: CDR1 LNHNV, CDR2 YYDKDF (reference sequence). This CDR3 has 12 amino acids. This CDR3 reads CALGREDTEAFF. CDR3 in DNA: TGTGCACTGGGCAGGGAGGACACTGAAGCTTTCTTT. The variable domain in full, completed from reference TRBV15 and TRBJ1-1, reads DAMVIQNPRYQVTQFGKPVTLSCSQTLNHNVMYWYQQKSSQAPKLLFHYYDKDFNNEADTPDNFQSRRPNTSFCFLDIRSPGLGDTAMYLCALGREDTEAFFGQGTRLTVV.

CDR3 DNA: TGTGCCAGCAGTTACGGCCACGGGGGGAATGAGCAGTTCTTC. Translating gives CASSYGHGGNEQFF. V and J are TRBV6-5 and TRBJ2-1; 7 positions agree with TRBD2. Per the germline V gene, CDR1 is MNHEY and CDR2 is SVGAGI. The CDR3 is made up of 14 amino acids. Losses at the gene ends were 2 bases for V and 7 bases for J; bases not matched to a gene: 5.

This clonotype was observed a handful of times. The V gene is TRBV25-1, the J gene TRBJ2-7; 7 bases agree with TRBD1. The CDR3 is made up of 16 amino acids. The junction had 10 bases not matched to a gene; V was cut back by 2 bases and J by 3 bases. Germline-derived CDR1 and CDR2 are MGHDK and SYGVNS. CDR3 loop: CASSEKASGGNYEQYF. Written as DNA, the CDR3 is TGTGCCAGCAGTGAAAAGGCGTCAGGGGGTAACTACGAGCAGTACTTC.